This entry features one T cell receptor beta chain sequence. The antigen is unknown. The sample belongs to a study of identical twins. Study-wide findings and caveats: One should note that invariant MAIT and iNKT cells could partly confound zero-insertion analyses.

Each CDR3 protein gets one entry after TCRdb re-called the 5' RACE reads with MiXCR. There are around 370,000 distinct CDR3 sequences in the sample; about 10% occur only once, and roughly 8.9% lies in the top ten. Sequencing was carried out using naive T cells sorted from blood. The receptor was isolated from a woman aged 50 to 60 in good health.

The CDR3 bases are TGTGCCAGCAGCTACCTGGCTAGCAGGAATGAGCAGTTCTTC. Protein product: CASSYLASRNEQFF. This chain links TRBV6-5 with TRBJ2-1; the D gene is possibly TRBD2 (5 bases). Germline CDR1 is MNHEY and CDR2 is SVGAGI. The CDR3 has 14 amino acids. V was trimmed by 6 bases and J by 7 bases, leaving 16 bases between them.